One sample yielded the 18 T cell receptor beta chains listed below, sequenced in a study of beta chain features in type 1 diabetes. These TCRs are of unknown antigen specificity. cDNA synthesis used the whole RNA isolate, giving expressed TCRB sequences. The repertoire was sequenced with immunoSEQ multiplex PCR; TCRdb's copy has only in-frame clones and lacks some. The sample has about 15,000 clones; approximately 60% are singletons. Study-level results: Type 1 diabetes patients had moderately but significantly shorter TCRB CDR3s in all four CD4+ subsets.

The sequenced sample consisted of stem cell memory CD4+ T cells from blood. The origin of the receptors is a woman aged 18-35 years with type 1 diabetes.

The rearrangement uses TRBV5-4 and TRBJ2-1, with 11 bases lining up with TRBD2. V lost 3 bases to trimming and J lost 4 bases; unmatched junction nucleotides: 6. This CDR3 contains 16 residues. Germline assignment: CDR1 SGHNT and CDR2 YYREEE (reference sequence). The CDR3 protein is CASSSPTSGAYNEQFF. Written as DNA, the CDR3 is TGTGCCAGCAGCTCACCGACTAGCGGGGCATACAATGAGCAGTTCTTC.

This clone was counted between two and nine times. This chain links TRBV27 with TRBJ1-4; 8 nucleotides agree with TRBD1. The CDR3 covers 14 residues. V trimming: 4 bases; J trimming: 3 bases; junction bases outside the gene matches: 1. Germline lookup yields CDR1 MNHEY and CDR2 SMNVEV (reference sequence). The CDR3 DNA sequence: TGTGCCAGCAGTTGGACAGGGCCTAATGAAAAACTGTTTTTT. Protein product: CASSWTGPNEKLFF. Using reference TRBV27 and TRBJ1-4 for the parts outside the CDR3, the full variable domain is EAQVTQNPRYLITVTGKKLTVTCSQNMNHEYMSWYRQDPGLGLRQIYYSMNVEVTDKGDVPEGYKVSRKEKRNFPLILESPSPNQTSLYFCASSWTGPNEKLFFGSGTQLSVL.

The chain employs TRBV5-1 and TRBJ2-3; D not resolved. The CDR3 sequence is 15 residues long. Germline lookup yields CDR1 SGHRS and CDR2 YFSETQ. V was shortened by 0 bases and J by 2 bases, with 10 bases between the two germline ends. The CDR3 region is CASSLDHQNTDTQYF. The CDR3 DNA reads TGCGCCAGCAGCTTGGATCACCAGAACACAGATACGCAGTATTTT.

This clone has just a few counts. The chain is built from TRBV7-2 and TRBJ1-1, with unresolved D. V was clipped by 5 bases and J by 2 bases, with 15 bases between them. CDR1 SGHTA and CDR2 FQGNSA come from the germline V gene. CDR3 length: 15 residues. The CDR3 DNA reads TGTGCCAGCAGCCCCAGCGGGCAATTTAACACTGAAGCTTTCTTT. It is translated as CASSPSGQFNTEAFF.

This chain connects TRBV30 to TRBJ2-5; TRBD2 matches at 11 bases. The closer fit of TRBJ2-7 to the DNA end suggests the J call may be wrong. Looked up from germline, CDR1 is GTSNPN and CDR2 is SVGIG (reference sequence). CDR3 length: 14 amino acids. The CDR3: CAWSVTSGSSEQYF. The CDR3 DNA reads as TGTGCCTGGAGTGTTACTAGCGGGAGTTCCGAGCAGTACTTC.

V is TRBV7-8 and J is TRBJ2-3; a weak D match, TRBD1 (6 bases). Looked up from germline, CDR1 is SGHVS and CDR2 is FQNEAQ. This CDR3 is 14 amino acids long. The V and J ends lost 6 bases and 2 bases respectively, with 12 bases between them. CDR3 coding DNA: TGTGCCAGCAGTTTTACAGGGTTCACAGATACGCAGTATTTT. Translating it yields CASSFTGFTDTQYF.

DNA of the CDR3: TGTGCCAGCAGCCACCGACTAGCGGGAGAAGATACGCAGTATTTT. Protein: CASSHRLAGEDTQYF. V gene TRBV11-1 combines with J gene TRBJ2-3, with 12 bases lining up with TRBD2. The CDR3 is made up of 15 amino acids. Looked up from germline, CDR1 is SGHAT and CDR2 is FQDESV (reference sequence). Trimming removed 5 bases from V and 5 bases from J; junction bases left unmatched: 5.

A few counts support this clone. The rearrangement uses TRBV18 and TRBJ2-5, with 10 bases that match TRBD1. The CDR3 sequence is 15 residues long. V was pared by 4 bases and J by 4 bases, with 6 bases of the junction left unmatched. Per germline, CDR1 KGHSH and CDR2 LQKENI. In DNA form, the CDR3 reads TGTGCCAGCTCACAGGGACAGGGGCTGCGAGAGACCCAGTACTTC. Its translation: CASSQGQGLRETQYF.

This clone has a handful of counts. J is TRBJ2-7 and V is TRBV2, with a possible D match to TRBD2 (6 bases). The CDR3 spans 13 residues. CDR1 and CDR2 from the germline V gene are SNHLY and FYNNEI. The V and J ends lost 6 bases and 3 bases respectively, with 12 bases between them. The CDR3 loop is CASRRDKDYEQYF. DNA of the CDR3: TGTGCCAGCAGGCGGGATAAGGACTACGAGCAGTACTTC.

Here the CDR3 reads CATSKDQGIGQPQHF. DNA for the CDR3: TGTGCCACCAGCAAAGATCAGGGGATCGGTCAGCCCCAGCATTTT. The chain has TRBV15 and TRBJ1-5; D may be TRBD1 (6 bases). V lost 4 bases and J lost 6, with 16 bases in between. There are 15 residues in the CDR3. Germline CDR1 LNHNV, CDR2 YYDKDF (reference sequence).

The chain employs TRBV29-1 and TRBJ1-1; the D is unclear. Trimming removed 1 base at V and 2 bases at J, with 11 bases between. The CDR3 is made up of 14 amino acids. Germline V gene lookup returns CDR1 SQVTM and CDR2 ANQGSEA. This CDR3 is CSVEGPQLNTEAFF. The CDR3 DNA follows: TGCAGCGTTGAAGGGCCACAGTTAAACACTGAAGCTTTCTTT.

J is TRBJ1-5 and V is TRBV7-2; 7 nucleotides match TRBD1. CDR3 length: 14 residues. Germline assignment: CDR1 SGHTA and CDR2 FQGNSA. With 5 bases clipped from V and 3 bases from J, the junction kept 4 bases outside the gene matches. Written as DNA, the CDR3 is TGTGCCAGCAGCATGGGACAGCTCAATCAGCCCCAGCATTTT. It translates to CASSMGQLNQPQHF.

The table lists this clone with a few counts. The chain recombines TRBV14 with TRBJ1-1; D perhaps matches TRBD1 (5 bases). The CDR3 contains 14 residues. Trimming took off 4 bases at V and 3 bases at J, with 12 bases between the two ends. Germline V gene lookup returns CDR1 SGHDN and CDR2 FVKESK. DNA for the CDR3: TGTGCCAGCAGCCCGATAGGGGTGTACACTGAAGCTTTCTTT. This encodes CASSPIGVYTEAFF.

This chain joins TRBV6-6 and TRBJ1-2; 7 bases are shared with TRBD1. Trimming took 6 bases from V and 6 from J; bases not matched to a gene: 10. This CDR3 has 14 residues. Germline values: CDR1 MNHNY, CDR2 SVGAGI (reference sequence). The CDR3 region has the DNA TGTGCCAGCAGCCGGACAGGCAAAATCGATGGCTACACCTTC. This gives the protein CASSRTGKIDGYTF.

The sample holds one count of this clone. This chain joins TRBV4-1 and TRBJ2-1; 9 bases align to TRBD2. V shed 6 bases and J 10 bases; nucleotides not matched to a gene: 10. The CDR3 length is 14 residues. The germline gives CDR1 MGHRA, CDR2 YSYEKL. CDR3 DNA: TGCGCCAGCAGATTTGGCGGGAGGGCAGGAGAGCAGTTCTTC. Its translation: CASRFGGRAGEQFF.

The rearrangement uses TRBV30 and TRBJ1-1; D gene ambiguous. Germline lookup yields CDR1 GTSNPN and CDR2 SVGIG (reference sequence). V was shortened by 7 bases and J by 1 base, with 16 bases between the two germline ends. This CDR3 comprises 14 residues. The chain's CDR3 is CAFPPREGNTEAFF. In nucleotides, the CDR3 is TGTGCCTTTCCCCCACGGGAGGGGAACACTGAAGCTTTCTTT.

The genes are TRBV11-2 and TRBJ2-1, with D hard to call. The CDR3 has 14 residues. V lost 5 bases and J 5 bases, leaving 13 bases between the germline ends. CDR1 and CDR2 from the germline V gene are SGHAT and FQNNGV. The CDR3 loop is CASSPGSVHNEQFF. CDR3 coding DNA: TGTGCCAGCAGCCCAGGCTCTGTCCACAATGAGCAGTTCTTC.

The rearrangement joins TRBV7-2 to TRBJ1-1; D unclear. The CDR3 is 14 amino acids. Germline V gene data show CDR1 as SGHTA and CDR2 as FQGNSA. V shed 5 bases and J shed 0 bases, with 10 bases lying between them. For the CDR3, the DNA is TGTGCCAGCAGCCCTCCCCTAATGAACACTGAAGCTTTCTTT. Translated: CASSPPLMNTEAFF. Filled out from reference TRBV7-2 and TRBJ1-1, the complete variable domain reads GAGVSQSPSNKVTEKGKDVELRCDPISGHTALYWYRQSLGQGLEFLIYFQGNSAPDKSGLPSDRFSAERTGGSVSTLTIQRTQQEDSAVYLCASSPPLMNTEAFFGQGTRLTVV.